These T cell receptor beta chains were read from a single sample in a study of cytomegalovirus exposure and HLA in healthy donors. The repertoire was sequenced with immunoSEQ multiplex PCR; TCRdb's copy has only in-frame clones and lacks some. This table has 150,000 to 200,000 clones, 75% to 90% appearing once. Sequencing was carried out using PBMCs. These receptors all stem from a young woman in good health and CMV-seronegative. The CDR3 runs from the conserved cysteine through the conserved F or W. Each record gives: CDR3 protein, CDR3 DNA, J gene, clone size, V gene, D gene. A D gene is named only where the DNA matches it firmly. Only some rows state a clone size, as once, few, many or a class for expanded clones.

CDR3: CAWRPSGNTGELFF; DNA: TGTGCCTGGCGACCTAGCGGGAACACCGGGGAGCTGTTTTTT; J: TRBJ2-2; size: .; V: TRBV30; D: TRBD2
CDR3: CASSIDTGWTSGRLHEQYF; DNA: TGCGCCAGCAGCATCGATACCGGGTGGACTAGCGGGAGACTCCACGAGCAGTACTTC; J: TRBJ2-7; size: .; V: TRBV5-1; D: TRBD2
CDR3: CASSFRGFSFDEKLFF; DNA: TGTGCCAGCAGCTTCAGAGGGTTCAGCTTCGATGAAAAACTGTTTTTT; J: TRBJ1-4; size: .; V: TRBV7-2; D: .
CDR3: CASSPDRGSNQPQHF; DNA: TGTGCCAGCAGCCCCGACAGGGGAAGCAATCAGCCCCAGCATTTT; J: TRBJ1-5; size: .; V: TRBV28; D: TRBD1
CDR3: CASSSLDSGTDTQYF; DNA: TGTGCCAGCAGCTCACTGGACAGCGGCACAGATACGCAGTATTTT; J: TRBJ2-3; size: .; V: TRBV5-4; D: .
CDR3: CASSITGTGHGYTF; DNA: TGTGCCAGTAGTATAACCGGGACAGGGCACGGCTACACCTTC; J: TRBJ1-2; size: .; V: TRBV19; D: TRBD1
CDR3: CASSISRGTEAFF; DNA: TGTGCCAGTAGTATAAGTAGGGGGACTGAAGCTTTCTTT; J: TRBJ1-1; size: .; V: TRBV19; D: .
CDR3: CASSGGLSYEQYF; DNA: TGTGCCAGCAGTGGTGGCTTATCCTACGAGCAGTACTTC; J: TRBJ2-7; size: .; V: TRBV2; D: .
CDR3: CASSITPGGENIQYF; DNA: TGTGCCAGTAGTATAACACCGGGGGGCGAAAACATTCAGTACTTC; J: TRBJ2-4; size: .; V: TRBV19; D: .
CDR3: CASSETGVMKETQYF; DNA: TGTGCCAGCAGTGAGACAGGGGTCATGAAAGAGACCCAGTACTTC; J: TRBJ2-5; size: .; V: TRBV25-1; D: TRBD1
CDR3: CASSRDSNSGNTIYF; DNA: TGTGCCAGCAGCCGGGACAGCAACTCTGGAAACACCATATATTTT; J: TRBJ1-3; size: .; V: TRBV2; D: TRBD1
CDR3: CASSGFSFGTSGNEQFF; DNA: TGTGCCAGCAGCGGATTCAGCTTCGGGACTAGCGGGAATGAGCAGTTCTTC; J: TRBJ2-1; size: once; V: TRBV9; D: TRBD2
CDR3: CASSQAQAGGAYEQYF; DNA: TGCGCCAGCAGCCAAGCGCAAGCGGGGGGTGCCTACGAGCAGTACTTC; J: TRBJ2-7; size: .; V: TRBV4-1; D: TRBD2
CDR3: CASSTASWNEQFF; DNA: TGTGCCAGTAGCACGGCTAGTTGGAATGAGCAGTTCTTC; J: TRBJ2-1; size: .; V: TRBV19; D: .
CDR3: CASSWLAGEHEQFF; DNA: TGTGCCAGTAGTTGGCTAGCGGGAGAACATGAGCAGTTCTTC; J: TRBJ2-1; size: .; V: TRBV19; D: TRBD2
CDR3: CASSPASSRADQYF; DNA: TGTGCCAGCTCACCAGCTTCTAGTAGAGCGGACCAGTACTTC; J: TRBJ2-5; size: .; V: TRBV18; D: .
CDR3: CASEQGSREKLFF; DNA: TGTGCCAGCGAACAGGGCTCACGCGAAAAACTGTTTTTT; J: TRBJ1-4; size: once; V: TRBV6-1; D: .
CDR3: CASGQPNTEAFF; DNA: TGTGCCAGCGGACAGCCGAACACTGAAGCTTTCTTT; J: TRBJ1-1; size: few; V: TRBV2; D: .